The next 29 T cell receptor beta chains were all read from a single sample in a study of shared clonotypes between healthy human individuals. Naive CD8 cells, CD45RO-negative and positively selected for CCR7, excluded terminally differentiated effector memory CD45RA+ cells. TCRdb's copy holds only in-frame clones and misses some; the assay was immunoSEQ multiplex PCR. The table has about 2 million clones, less than 95% seen once. The source material was naive CD8+ T cells sorted from blood. The receptors originated from a young man in good health.

The V call is TRBV25-1, the J call TRBJ2-1, with a possible D match to TRBD1 (5 bases). The V and J ends lost 2 bases and 4 bases respectively, with 12 bases between them. Germline loops: CDR1 MGHDK, CDR2 SYGVNS. This CDR3 has 15 residues. Here the CDR3 DNA reads TGTGCCAGCAGTGAAGATTTTAGGGGTTACAATGAGCAGTTCTTC. Encoded protein: CASSEDFRGYNEQFF. Together with reference TRBV25-1 and TRBJ2-1, the CDR3 gives the full variable domain: EADIYQTPRYLVIGTGKKITLECSQTMGHDKMYWYQQDPGMELHLIHYSYGVNSTEKGDLSSESTVSRIRTEHFPLTLESARPSHTSQYLCASSEDFRGYNEQFFGPGTRLTVL.

This chain links TRBV6-5 with TRBJ1-2, with D unclear. The germline V gene has CDR1 MNHEY and CDR2 SVGAGI. The CDR3 loop spans 15 amino acids. Trimming left V 0 bases short and J 8 bases short, with 16 bases between. DNA for the CDR3: TGTGCCAGCAGTTACTCGGATTCGGATACGTCCGGCTACACCTTC. Its protein product is CASSYSDSDTSGYTF.

The V and J genes are TRBV29-1 and TRBJ2-5; 7 nucleotides line up with TRBD1. The CDR3 has 14 amino acids. J lost 5 bases, V lost 3 bases, and 9 bases had no gene match. Germline CDR1 and CDR2: SQVTM and ANQGSEA. As DNA, the CDR3 is TGCAGCGTTGACCCGGGACAGCGCCGGGAGACCCAGTACTTC. Translating gives CSVDPGQRRETQYF. The full variable domain, its missing parts supplied by reference TRBV29-1 and TRBJ2-5, is SAVISQKPSRDICQRGTSLTIQCQVDSQVTMMFWYRQQPGQSLTLIATANQGSEATYESGFVIDKFPISRPNLTFSTLTVSNMSPEDSSIYLCSVDPGQRRETQYFGPGTRLLVL.

The chain combines TRBV6-1 with TRBJ1-4, with no clear D. V lost 2 bases, J lost 0 bases, and 4 bases lay in between. Germline lookup yields CDR1 MNHNS and CDR2 SASEGT. CDR3 length equals 14 residues. The CDR3 nucleotides are TGTGCCAGCAGTGAAATAGCAACTAATGAAAAACTGTTTTTT. It is translated as CASSEIATNEKLFF.

V is TRBV2 and J is TRBJ2-3, with D unclear. The CDR3 spans 16 residues. V was trimmed by 6 bases and J by 2 bases, leaving 18 bases between them. Per germline, CDR1 SNHLY and CDR2 FYNNEI. CDR3 sequence reads: CASSLPFYGHTDTQYF. For the CDR3, the DNA is TGTGCCAGCAGCCTACCTTTTTACGGGCACACAGATACGCAGTATTTT.

This sequence joins TRBV19 and TRBJ1-2, with a weak D call TRBD1 (5 bases). V was trimmed by 1 base and J by 4 bases, leaving 10 bases between them. CDR1 and CDR2 (germline): LNHDA, SQIVND (reference sequence). The CDR3 length is 14 residues. CDR3 coding DNA: TGTGCCAGTAGTATAGTCGGGACGAGCTATGGCTACACCTTC. Translated: CASSIVGTSYGYTF.

The chain joins TRBV6-5 to TRBJ2-1, with 13 bases matching TRBD2. Looked up from germline, CDR1 is MNHEY and CDR2 is SVGAGI. This CDR3 has 13 amino acids. J lost 10 bases, V lost 7 bases, and 4 bases had no gene match. As DNA, the CDR3 is TGTGCCAGCACCGGACTAGCGGGAGCCGAGCAGTTCTTC. Its translation is CASTGLAGAEQFF.

This clone was seen just once. In DNA form, the CDR3 reads TGTGCCAGCACCACCGGGACAGGGGGCAATGAGCAGTTCTTC. It is translated as CASTTGTGGNEQFF. The genes are TRBV7-6 and TRBJ2-1; 11 nucleotides agree with TRBD1. Germline V CDR1 and CDR2: SGHVS, FNYEAQ. The ends lost 7 bases at V and 6 bases at J; junction bases unmatched: 5. This CDR3 is 14 amino acids long.

As for this clone: Other DNA sequences of this sample code for an identical CDR3. This sequence joins TRBV4-1 and TRBJ2-7; D gene uncertain. The CDR3 contains 13 residues. V shed 1 base and J shed 3 bases, with 7 bases lying between them. Per germline, CDR1 MGHRA and CDR2 YSYEKL. The CDR3 protein is CASSQGPLYEQYF. The CDR3 nucleotides read TGCGCCAGCAGCCAAGGCCCTCTCTACGAGCAGTACTTC.

The chain has TRBV5-1 and TRBJ2-7; 9 positions agree with TRBD1. The CDR3 is made up of 16 amino acids. V was clipped by 4 bases and J by 6 bases; unmatched bases: 14. Germline assignment: CDR1 SGHRS and CDR2 YFSETQ. The CDR3 here is CASSPGTGIPKSEQYF. CDR3 in DNA: TGCGCCAGCAGCCCCGGGACAGGGATTCCCAAAAGCGAGCAGTACTTC.

The chain employs TRBV6-5 and TRBJ2-3; 9 bases agree with TRBD2. CDR3 length: 15 residues. J was trimmed by 1 base and V by 4 bases; bases with no gene match: 3. The V gene's germline CDR1 is MNHEY and CDR2 SVGAGI. CDR3 nucleotides: TGTGCCAGCAGTTTAAGGACTAGCGGCACAGATACGCAGTATTTT. Protein product: CASSLRTSGTDTQYF.

The chain employs TRBV28 and TRBJ1-2; D is unclear. V shed 3 bases and J shed 6 bases, with 5 bases lying between them. Germline values: CDR1 MDHEN, CDR2 SYDVKM. The CDR3 runs 11 residues. The CDR3 loop reads CASSFFDGYTF. The CDR3 DNA reads as TGTGCCAGCAGTTTTTTTGATGGCTACACCTTC.

The J gene is TRBJ2-7, the V gene TRBV14; 7 bases fit TRBD1. V shed 4 bases and J 0 bases; nucleotides not matched to a gene: 9. The CDR3 covers 16 residues. Looked up from germline, CDR1 is SGHDN and CDR2 is FVKESK. This CDR3 reads CASSLLPGQPSYEQYF. The CDR3 coding sequence is TGTGCCAGCAGCCTACTTCCGGGACAGCCCTCCTACGAGCAGTACTTC.

The chain combines TRBV4-3 with TRBJ1-1, with unresolved D. Germline V gene sequence: CDR1 LGHNA, CDR2 YSLEER. The CDR3 runs to 15 residues. V was cut by 4 bases and J by 7 bases, with 19 bases left in between. The CDR3 DNA is TGCGCCAGCAGCCCTACGGAGGGCGGGTTCGGTGAAGCTTTCTTT. The encoded protein is CASSPTEGGFGEAFF.

The rearrangement links TRBV7-9 to TRBJ2-5; D might be TRBD1 or TRBD2, each matching 5 bases. Germline V gene sequence: CDR1 SEHNR, CDR2 FQNEAQ (reference sequence). CDR3 length: 15 amino acids. Trimming took off 1 base at V and 4 bases at J, with 13 bases between the two ends. The DNA of the CDR3 is TGTGCCAGCAGCTTAGGACCGGGGCTGGCAGAGACCCAGTACTTC. Translated, it gives CASSLGPGLAETQYF.

Note on this clone: The sample holds other DNA sequences that translate to the same CDR3. This chain uses TRBV9 with TRBJ1-1; TRBD1 aligns across 7 bases. Germline loops: CDR1 SGDLS, CDR2 YYNGEE. The CDR3 is 14 residues long. With V trimmed by 0 bases and J by 3 bases, 2 bases remained unmatched. The CDR3: CASSVAGGDTEAFF. The CDR3 coding sequence is TGTGCCAGCAGCGTAGCAGGGGGGGACACTGAAGCTTTCTTT.

The chain couples TRBV7-9 to TRBJ2-5; 9 bases agree with TRBD1. Trimming removed 6 bases from V and 5 bases from J; junction bases left unmatched: 4. Germline-derived CDR1 and CDR2 are SEHNR and FQNEAQ (reference sequence). This CDR3 comprises 13 residues. The CDR3 sequence is CASSRTGDETQYF. The DNA of the CDR3 is TGTGCCAGCAGTAGGACAGGGGACGAGACCCAGTACTTC.

The chain recombines TRBV7-9 with TRBJ2-7; D is perhaps TRBD2 (6 bases). This CDR3 is built from 12 residues. The germline V gene encodes CDR1 SEHNR and CDR2 FQNEAQ (reference sequence). V was pared by 5 bases and J by 7 bases, with 12 bases between. The CDR3 region is CASSLDREEQYF. DNA of the CDR3: TGTGCCAGCAGCCTGGACCGGGAGGAGCAGTACTTC.

The V and J genes are TRBV6-6 and TRBJ2-7, with D unclear. The V and J ends lost 4 bases and 4 bases respectively, with 11 bases between them. This CDR3 has 13 amino acids. Germline V gives CDR1 MNHNY, CDR2 SVGAGI (reference sequence). The CDR3 reads CASSSLGGYEQYF. The CDR3, as DNA: TGTGCCAGCAGTTCCCTGGGCGGTTACGAGCAGTACTTC.

This chain links TRBV7-9 with TRBJ2-7; D is perhaps TRBD1 (6 bases). Germline lookup yields CDR1 SEHNR and CDR2 FQNEAQ (reference sequence). The length of the CDR3 is 13 residues. Trimming took off 3 bases at V and 6 bases at J, with 12 bases between the two ends. CDR3 in amino acids: CASSLAGDGEQYF. The CDR3 DNA reads as TGTGCCAGCAGCTTGGCAGGGGACGGCGAGCAGTACTTC.

This clone was recorded once. The chain links TRBV9 to TRBJ2-2; 12 bases agree with TRBD2. V lost 3 bases to trimming and J lost 3 bases; unmatched junction nucleotides: 3. CDR1 is SGDLS, CDR2 YYNGEE, per germline. The CDR3 covers 16 residues. The CDR3 region is CASSERLAGDTGELFF. Written as DNA, the CDR3 is TGTGCCAGCAGCGAGAGACTAGCGGGGGACACCGGGGAGCTGTTTTTT. The full variable domain, its missing parts supplied by reference TRBV9 and TRBJ2-2, is DSGVTQTPKHLITATGQRVTLRCSPRSGDLSVYWYQQSLDQGLQFLIQYYNGEERAKGNILERFSAQQFPDLHSELNLSSLELGDSALYFCASSERLAGDTGELFFGEGSRLTVL.

This clone was observed once. The chain combines TRBV7-2 with TRBJ2-7, with 11 positions matching TRBD2. CDR3 length equals 17 residues. The J segment lost 0 bases and the V segment lost 1 base, leaving 5 bases of the junction unmatched. CDR1 is SGHTA and CDR2 is FQGNSA in the germline V gene. The CDR3 DNA sequence: TGTGCCAGCAGCTTAGGACTAGCGGGGCTGAGCTCCTACGAGCAGTACTTC. It translates to CASSLGLAGLSSYEQYF. The whole variable domain, remainder taken from reference TRBV7-2 and TRBJ2-7, is GAGVSQSPSNKVTEKGKDVELRCDPISGHTALYWYRQSLGQGLEFLIYFQGNSAPDKSGLPSDRFSAERTGGSVSTLTIQRTQQEDSAVYLCASSLGLAGLSSYEQYFGPGTRLTVT.

This clone was detected once. The chain employs TRBV15 and TRBJ2-7; 8 bases are shared with TRBD1. Germline V gene lookup returns CDR1 LNHNV and CDR2 YYDKDF (reference sequence). V lost 1 base and J lost 6; bases outside the gene matches: 5. This CDR3 comprises 14 residues. The CDR3 loop reads CATSRGTGTGEQYF. The CDR3 bases are TGTGCCACCAGCAGAGGGACAGGGACTGGCGAGCAGTACTTC.

The chain joins TRBV28 to TRBJ2-7, with 9 bases lining up with TRBD1. With 2 bases clipped from V and 5 bases from J, the junction kept 7 bases outside the gene matches. Germline CDR1 and CDR2: MDHEN and SYDVKM. The CDR3 is 15 amino acids. Written as DNA, the CDR3 is TGTGCCAGCAGTTTACTTCGGGACAGGGTCGACGAGCAGTACTTC. It encodes CASSLLRDRVDEQYF. Full variable domain (outside the CDR3, taken from reference TRBV28 and TRBJ2-7): DVKVTQSSRYLVKRTGEKVFLECVQDMDHENMFWYRQDPGLGLRLIYFSYDVKMKEKGDIPEGYSVSREKKERFSLILESASTNQTSMYLCASSLLRDRVDEQYFGPGTRLTVT.

V is TRBV28 and J is TRBJ1-1; tentative D call: TRBD1 (6 bases). Trimming stripped 6 bases from V and 5 bases from J, with 13 bases between. This CDR3 region has 13 residues. Per the germline V gene, CDR1 is MDHEN and CDR2 is SYDVKM. CDR3 coding DNA: TGTGCCAGCAGGGCCCCAGGGGAGACTGAAGCTTTCTTT. This translates into CASRAPGETEAFF.

V gene TRBV27 combines with J gene TRBJ2-1; 7 nucleotides align to TRBD2. Germline trimming cut 0 bases from V and 9 bases from J; bases unmatched to any gene: 5. The CDR3 has 14 amino acids. Germline V CDR1 and CDR2: MNHEY, SMNVEV (reference sequence). Here the CDR3 DNA reads TGTGCCAGCAGTTTATCCCTCCGCGGGAGTGAGCAGTTCTTC. Protein sequence: CASSLSLRGSEQFF.

The gene calls are TRBV21-1 and TRBJ1-3; no check of the table's D call, TRBD1, against the DNA was made. TRBV21-1 is a pseudogene segment. This CDR3 spans 15 amino acids. The CDR3 DNA sequence: TGTGCCAGCAGCAGTCAACAGGGCCCTGGAAACACCATATATTTT. Protein sequence: CASSSQQGPGNTIYF.

The chain has TRBV7-9 and TRBJ1-1; D call uncertain. The germline V and J ends were trimmed by 2 bases and 4 bases, with 14 bases remaining between them. CDR1 is SEHNR, CDR2 FQNEAQ, per germline (reference sequence). This CDR3 is built from 15 residues. The CDR3 reads CASSLLWGGLTEAFF. The CDR3 region has the DNA TGTGCCAGCAGCTTATTGTGGGGAGGGCTCACTGAAGCTTTCTTT.

This chain uses TRBV27 with TRBJ2-4, with a tentative D call TRBD2 (6 bases). This CDR3 has 16 residues. Trimming pared 5 bases from V and 3 bases from J, leaving 17 bases between. Germline CDR1 reads MNHEY; CDR2 reads SMNVEV (reference sequence). The CDR3 region has the DNA TGTGCCAGCAGTAGTATTGGGTCGGGACTCAAAAACATTCAGTACTTC. Translated: CASSSIGSGLKNIQYF.